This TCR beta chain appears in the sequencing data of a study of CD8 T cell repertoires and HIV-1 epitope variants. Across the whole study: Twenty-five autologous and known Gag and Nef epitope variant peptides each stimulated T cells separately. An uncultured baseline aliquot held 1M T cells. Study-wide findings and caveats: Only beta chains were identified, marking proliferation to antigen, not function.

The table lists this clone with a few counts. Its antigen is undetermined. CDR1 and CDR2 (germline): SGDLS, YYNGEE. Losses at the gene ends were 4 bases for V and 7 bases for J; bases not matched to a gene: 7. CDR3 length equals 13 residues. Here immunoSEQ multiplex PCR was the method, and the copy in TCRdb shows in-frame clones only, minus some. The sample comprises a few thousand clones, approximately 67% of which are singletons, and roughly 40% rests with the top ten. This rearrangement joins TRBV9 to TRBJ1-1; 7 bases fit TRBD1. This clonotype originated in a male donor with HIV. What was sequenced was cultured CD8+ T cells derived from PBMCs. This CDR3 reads CASSPTRTGEAFF. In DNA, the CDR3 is TGTGCCAGCAGCCCGACGAGGACAGGTGAAGCTTTCTTT.